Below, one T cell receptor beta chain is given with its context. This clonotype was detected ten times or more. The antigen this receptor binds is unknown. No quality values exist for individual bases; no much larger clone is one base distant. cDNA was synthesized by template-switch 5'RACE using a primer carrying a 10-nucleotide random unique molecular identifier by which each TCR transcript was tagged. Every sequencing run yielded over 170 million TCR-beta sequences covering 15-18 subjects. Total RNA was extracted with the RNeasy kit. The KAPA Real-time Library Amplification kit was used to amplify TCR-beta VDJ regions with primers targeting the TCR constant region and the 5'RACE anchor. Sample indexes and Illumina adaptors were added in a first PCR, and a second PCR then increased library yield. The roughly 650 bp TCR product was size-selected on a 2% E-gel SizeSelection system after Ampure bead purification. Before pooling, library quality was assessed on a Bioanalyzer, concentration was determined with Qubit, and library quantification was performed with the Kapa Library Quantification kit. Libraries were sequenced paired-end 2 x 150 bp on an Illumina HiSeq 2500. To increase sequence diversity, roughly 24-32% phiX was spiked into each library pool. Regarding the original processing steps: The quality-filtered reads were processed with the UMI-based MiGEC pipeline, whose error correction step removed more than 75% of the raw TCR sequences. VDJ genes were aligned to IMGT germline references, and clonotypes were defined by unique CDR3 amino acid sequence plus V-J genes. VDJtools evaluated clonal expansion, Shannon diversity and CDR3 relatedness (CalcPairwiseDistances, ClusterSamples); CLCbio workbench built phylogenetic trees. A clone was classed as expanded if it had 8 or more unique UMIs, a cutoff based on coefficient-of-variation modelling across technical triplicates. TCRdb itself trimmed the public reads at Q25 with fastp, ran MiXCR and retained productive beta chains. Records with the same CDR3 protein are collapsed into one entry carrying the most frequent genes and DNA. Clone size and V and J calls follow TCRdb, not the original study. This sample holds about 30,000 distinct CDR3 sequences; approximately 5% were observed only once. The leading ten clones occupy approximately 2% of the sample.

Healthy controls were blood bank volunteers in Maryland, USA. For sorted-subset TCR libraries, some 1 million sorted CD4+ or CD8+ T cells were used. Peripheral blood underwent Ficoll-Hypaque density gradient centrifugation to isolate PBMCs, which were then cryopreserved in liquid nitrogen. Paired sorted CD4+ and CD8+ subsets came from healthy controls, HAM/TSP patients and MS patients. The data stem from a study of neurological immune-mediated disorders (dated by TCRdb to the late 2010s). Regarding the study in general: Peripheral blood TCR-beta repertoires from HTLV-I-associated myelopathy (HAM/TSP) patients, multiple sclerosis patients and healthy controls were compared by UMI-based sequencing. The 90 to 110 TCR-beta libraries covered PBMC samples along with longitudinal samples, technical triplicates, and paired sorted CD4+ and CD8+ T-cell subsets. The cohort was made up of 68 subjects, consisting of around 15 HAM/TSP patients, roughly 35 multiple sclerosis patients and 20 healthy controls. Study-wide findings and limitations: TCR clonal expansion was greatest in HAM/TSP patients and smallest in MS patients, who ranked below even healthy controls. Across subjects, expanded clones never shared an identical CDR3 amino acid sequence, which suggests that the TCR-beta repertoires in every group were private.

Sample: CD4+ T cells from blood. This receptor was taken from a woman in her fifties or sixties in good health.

Read as DNA, the sequence is TGTGCCAGCAGGACTAGCGTAGGGAACACCGGGGAGCTGTTTTTT. This is translated as CASRTSVGNTGELFF. The chain employs TRBV12-3 or TRBV12-4 and TRBJ2-2; 8 central nucleotides agree with TRBD2. Trimming accounts for 6 bases at V and 1 base at J, while the number of junction bases matched to no gene is 4. Counted from cysteine to phenylalanine, this CDR3 has 15 amino acids. The entry retains the CDR3 DNA only, 45 bases that are in frame from base 1.